Sequencing of this T cell receptor beta chain was carried out in a study of OX40 agonist ivuxolimab in advanced cancers. Study-wide context: Patients receiving dose escalation had hepatocellular carcinoma, melanoma, renal cell or head and neck cancer.

Between the trimmed V and J ends, which lost 7 bases and 2 bases, there was a span of 6 bases. Looked up from germline, CDR1 is LGHNT and CDR2 is FRNRAP. The CDR3 has 12 residues. This table comes from immunoSEQ multiplex PCR, and its TCRdb copy is limited to in-frame clones, with some not included. The sample holds more than 65,000 clones, about 85% seen once. Study-wide findings and caveats: Both blood CD4+ and CD8+ T cells showed clonal growth by week 6 at 0.1 to 3.0 mg/kg.

Autoimmune disease history or systemic immunosuppression disqualified patients. Comment on this clone: Its matching antigen is unknown.

This rearrangement joins TRBV12-5 to TRBJ1-3, with a weak D call TRBD1 (5 bases). The material was CD4+ or CD8+ T cells sorted from blood, obtained in a trial of the OX40 agonist ivuxolimab. This receptor was obtained from an adult with an advanced solid tumor such as melanoma, head and neck, liver or kidney cancer. CDR3 residues: CASAGAGNTIYF. The CDR3, as DNA: TGTGCTAGTGCGGGGGCTGGAAACACCATATATTTT.